These 11 T cell receptor beta chains originate from one sample sequenced in a study of T-cell memory formation after mild COVID-19. TCRdb re-derived calls from the 5' RACE reads in MiXCR, one entry per CDR3 protein. The sample includes about 90,000 distinct CDR3 sequences, more than 10% seen only once; the top ten take about a quarter. What was sequenced was PBMCs or a T cell subset sorted from them (not recorded which). Receptor source: an adult woman who had mild COVID-19 (a few samples of this study predate the infection). Cell type and time point are not known.

In its sample, this clonotype was seen a few times. V gene TRBV6-6 combines with J gene TRBJ1-1, with unresolved D. The CDR3 length is 14 residues. The germline CDR1 and CDR2 sequences are MNHNY and SVGAGI (reference sequence). Trimming left V 6 bases short and J 4 bases short, with 15 bases between. DNA of the CDR3: TGTGCCAGCAGCCCCACCTCCAGCCTCACTGAAGCTTTCTTT. Translation gives CASSPTSSLTEAFF.

This clonotype was observed a handful of times. The chain recombines TRBV4-1 with TRBJ1-2; TRBD1 might be the D (6 bases). Germline assignment: CDR1 MGHRA and CDR2 YSYEKL. Trimming cost V 2 bases and J 3 bases, with 10 bases left between them. The CDR3 totals 14 residues. In nucleotides, the CDR3 is TGCGCCAGCAGCCAATCTAGGACAGACTATGGCTACACCTTC. This translates into CASSQSRTDYGYTF.

This clonotype was seen more than once but under ten times. The chain has TRBV6-5 and TRBJ1-5; weak D call: TRBD1 (5 bases). Germline V gene lookup returns CDR1 MNHEY and CDR2 SVGAGI. This CDR3 is built from 14 residues. Between the trimmed V and J ends, which lost 2 bases and 5 bases, there was a span of 10 bases. CDR3 protein: CASSYSRVDQPQHF. The CDR3 DNA follows: TGTGCCAGCAGTTACAGCAGGGTGGATCAGCCCCAGCATTTT.

This clonotype came up a few times. The chain recombines TRBV9 with TRBJ2-1; the match to TRBD1 covers 10 bases. Germline CDR1 SGDLS, CDR2 YYNGEE. The CDR3 spans 18 residues. The V gene end was trimmed by 3 bases and the J gene end by 5 bases; junction bases not matched to a gene: 14. The CDR3 bases are TGTGCCAGCAGCGCCGACTTCATTACGGGACAGGGGAACAATGAGCAGTTCTTC. It is translated as CASSADFITGQGNNEQFF.

This clonotype was recorded a few times. This chain links TRBV7-9 with TRBJ2-7; a weak D match, TRBD1 (6 bases). Looked up from germline, CDR1 is SEHNR and CDR2 is FQNEAQ (reference sequence). The CDR3 is 14 residues long. Trimming removed 1 base at V and 3 bases at J, with 10 bases between. CDR3 amino acids: CASSLGQGLYEQYF. CDR3 coding DNA: TGTGCCAGCAGCTTAGGTCAGGGGCTCTACGAGCAGTACTTC.

This clonotype has at least ten counts. CDR3 sequence (DNA): TGTGCCAGCAGTGACGGTTCCGACAGGGGGTTGAATGGCTACACCTTC. Translation gives CASSDGSDRGLNGYTF. The J gene is TRBJ1-2, the V gene TRBV6-4, with 9 bases identical to TRBD1. CDR3 length: 16 amino acids. With V trimmed by 2 bases and J by 6 bases, 10 bases remained unmatched. CDR1 MRHNA and CDR2 SNTAGT come from the germline V gene.

V usage is TRBV7-9 and J usage is TRBJ2-5; D may be TRBD2 (6 bases). Looked up from germline, CDR1 is SEHNR and CDR2 is FQNEAQ (reference sequence). V gave up 5 bases and J gave up 4 bases, with 20 bases separating them. This CDR3 has 16 amino acids. CDR3: CASSPRFSGAVETQYF. The CDR3 DNA sequence: TGTGCCAGCAGCCCACGATTTTCGGGAGCAGTAGAGACCCAGTACTTC.

The sample holds one count of this clonotype. The chain has TRBV2 and TRBJ1-6; tentatively, D is TRBD1 (5 bases). The germline gives CDR1 SNHLY, CDR2 FYNNEI. CDR3 length: 13 residues. Trimming pared 8 bases from V and 8 bases from J, leaving 13 bases between. The CDR3 DNA is TGTGCCAGCGTCGGGCAGGGTTATTCACCCCTCCACTTT. It is translated as CASVGQGYSPLHF. Complete variable domain (other parts from reference TRBV2 and TRBJ1-6): EPEVTQTPSHQVTQMGQEVILRCVPISNHLYFYWYRQILGQKVEFLVSFYNNEISEKSEIFDDQFSVERPDGSNFTLKIRSTKLEDSAMYFCASVGQGYSPLHFGNGTRLTVT.

The chain has TRBV4-3 and TRBJ1-2, with no clear D. The CDR3 is 13 residues long. V was pared by 0 bases and J by 7 bases, with 9 bases between. In germline, CDR1 is LGHNA, CDR2 YSLEER. Written as DNA, the CDR3 is TGCGCCAGCAGCCAAGATACACCAGGTGGCTACACCTTC. Residues: CASSQDTPGGYTF.

This clonotype was recorded at least ten times. V is TRBV12-3 or TRBV12-4 and J is TRBJ2-1; no definite D call. The CDR3 sequence is 15 residues long. Trimming cost V 2 bases and J 0 bases, with 8 bases left between them. As DNA, the CDR3 is TGTGCCAGCAGTTTAATGTCGGACTCCTACAATGAGCAGTTCTTC. It translates to CASSLMSDSYNEQFF.

This clonotype was seen repeatedly, ten times or more. The gene calls are TRBV7-9 and TRBJ2-7; D is unresolved. Germline-derived CDR1 and CDR2 are SEHNR and FQNEAQ (reference sequence). V was pared by 3 bases and J by 2 bases, with 8 bases between. This CDR3 has 13 residues. The CDR3 region has the DNA TGTGCCAGCAGCTTTGGATCCACCTACGAGCAGTACTTC. This encodes CASSFGSTYEQYF.